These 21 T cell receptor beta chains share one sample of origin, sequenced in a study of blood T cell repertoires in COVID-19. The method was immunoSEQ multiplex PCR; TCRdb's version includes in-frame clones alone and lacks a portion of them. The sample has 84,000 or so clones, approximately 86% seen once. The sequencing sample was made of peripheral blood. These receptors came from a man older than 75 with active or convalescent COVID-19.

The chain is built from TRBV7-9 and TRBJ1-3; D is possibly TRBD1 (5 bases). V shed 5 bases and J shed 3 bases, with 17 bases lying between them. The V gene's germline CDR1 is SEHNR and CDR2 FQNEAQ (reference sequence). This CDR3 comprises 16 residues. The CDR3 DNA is TGTGCCAGCAGCCTAACGGCCAGGGTTTATGGAAACACCATATATTTT. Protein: CASSLTARVYGNTIYF.

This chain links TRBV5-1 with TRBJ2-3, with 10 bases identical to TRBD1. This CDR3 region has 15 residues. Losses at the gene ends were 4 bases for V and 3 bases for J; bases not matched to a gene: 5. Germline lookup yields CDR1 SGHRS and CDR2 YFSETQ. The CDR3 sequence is CASSADRGRTDTQYF. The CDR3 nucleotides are TGCGCCAGCAGCGCCGACAGGGGGCGGACAGATACGCAGTATTTT. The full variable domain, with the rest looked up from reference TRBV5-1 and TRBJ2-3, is KAGVTQTPRYLIKTRGQQVTLSCSPISGHRSVSWYQQTPGQGLQFLFEYFSETQRNKGNFPGRFSGRQFSNSRSEMNVSTLELGDSALYLCASSADRGRTDTQYFGPGTRLTVL.

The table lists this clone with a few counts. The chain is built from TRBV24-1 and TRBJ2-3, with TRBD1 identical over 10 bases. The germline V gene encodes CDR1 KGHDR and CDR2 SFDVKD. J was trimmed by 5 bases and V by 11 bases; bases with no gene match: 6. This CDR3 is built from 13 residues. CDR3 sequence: CAIRQGARDTQYF. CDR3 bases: TGTGCCATACGACAGGGGGCGAGAGATACGCAGTATTTT.

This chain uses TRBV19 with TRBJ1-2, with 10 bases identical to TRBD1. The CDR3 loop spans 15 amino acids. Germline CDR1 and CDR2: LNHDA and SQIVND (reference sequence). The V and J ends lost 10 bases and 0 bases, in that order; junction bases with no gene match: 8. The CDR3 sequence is CATSGTGDTNYGYTF. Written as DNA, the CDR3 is TGTGCCACCTCAGGGACAGGGGATACTAACTATGGCTACACCTTC.

In DNA form, the CDR3 reads TGCGCCGCCCAGCAGGGCCAAAGCACAGATACGCAGTATTTT. Translated: CAAQQGQSTDTQYF. The genes are TRBV10-1 and TRBJ2-3; D perhaps matches TRBD1 (5 bases). CDR1 and CDR2 (germline): WNHNN, SYGVQD (reference sequence). V dropped 11 bases and J dropped 0 bases, with 15 bases sitting between them. The CDR3 extends over 14 amino acids.

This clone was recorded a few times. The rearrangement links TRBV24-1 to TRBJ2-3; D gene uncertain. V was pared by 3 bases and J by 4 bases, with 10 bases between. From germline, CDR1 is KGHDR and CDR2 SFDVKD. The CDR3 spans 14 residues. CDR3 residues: CATSDRRSADTQYF. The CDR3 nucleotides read TGTGCCACCAGTGATCGCCGTAGTGCAGATACGCAGTATTTT.

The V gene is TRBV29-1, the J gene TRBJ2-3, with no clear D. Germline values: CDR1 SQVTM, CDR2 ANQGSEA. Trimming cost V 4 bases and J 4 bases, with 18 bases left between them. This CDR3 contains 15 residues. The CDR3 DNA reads TGCAGCGTTGGAATGACTCGTAGTTCTTCAGATACGCAGTATTTT. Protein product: CSVGMTRSSSDTQYF.

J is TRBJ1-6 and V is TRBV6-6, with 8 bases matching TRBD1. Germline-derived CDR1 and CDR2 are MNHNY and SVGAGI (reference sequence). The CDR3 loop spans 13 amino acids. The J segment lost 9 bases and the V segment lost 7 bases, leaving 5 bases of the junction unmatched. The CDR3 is CASNWDRSSPLHF. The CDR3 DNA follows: TGTGCCAGCAACTGGGACAGGAGTTCACCCCTCCACTTT.

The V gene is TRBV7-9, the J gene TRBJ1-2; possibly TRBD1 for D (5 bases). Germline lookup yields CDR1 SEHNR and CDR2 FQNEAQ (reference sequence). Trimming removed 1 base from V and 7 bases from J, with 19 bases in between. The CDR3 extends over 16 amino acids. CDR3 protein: CASSLGAAARVGGYTF. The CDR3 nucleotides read TGTGCCAGCAGCTTAGGGGCGGCCGCCAGGGTTGGTGGCTACACCTTC.

CDR3 sequence reads: CASRPYGQTFYSGNTIYF. The CDR3 DNA follows: TGTGCCAGTAGACCCTACGGACAGACGTTTTACTCTGGAAACACCATATATTTT. The rearrangement links TRBV19 to TRBJ1-3; a possible D gene is TRBD1 (6 bases). The V end lost 6 bases, the J end lost 0 bases, and 21 bases lay between the germline ends. The CDR3 is 18 residues long. Germline V CDR1 and CDR2: LNHDA, SQIVND (reference sequence).

This CDR3 is CASSLIGGGGNTIYF. CDR3 DNA: TGTGCCAGCAGCTTGATAGGGGGTGGTGGAAACACCATATATTTT. V usage is TRBV5-6 and J usage is TRBJ1-3; possible D gene TRBD1, 6 bases. CDR1 and CDR2 (germline): SGHDT, YYEEEE. Trimming pared 1 base from V and 3 bases from J, leaving 11 bases between. The CDR3 length is 15 residues.

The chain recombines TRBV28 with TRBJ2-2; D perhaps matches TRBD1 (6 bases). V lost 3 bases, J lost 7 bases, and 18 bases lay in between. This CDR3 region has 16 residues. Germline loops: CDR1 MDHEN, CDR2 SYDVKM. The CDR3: CASSLRAGVMVGELFF. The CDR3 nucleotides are TGTGCCAGCAGTTTGAGGGCAGGGGTAATGGTCGGGGAGCTGTTTTTT.

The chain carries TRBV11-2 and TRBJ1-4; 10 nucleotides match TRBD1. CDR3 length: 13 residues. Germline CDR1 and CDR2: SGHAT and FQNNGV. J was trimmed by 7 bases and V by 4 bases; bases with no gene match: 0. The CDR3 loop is CASSWTGGEKLFF. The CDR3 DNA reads TGTGCCAGCAGCTGGACAGGGGGTGAAAAACTGTTTTTT.

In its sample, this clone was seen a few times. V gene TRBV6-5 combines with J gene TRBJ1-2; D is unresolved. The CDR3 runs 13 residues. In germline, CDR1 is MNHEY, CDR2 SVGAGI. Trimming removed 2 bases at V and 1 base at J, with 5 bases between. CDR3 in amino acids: CASSYTDNYGYTF. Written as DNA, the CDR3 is TGTGCCAGCAGTTACACAGATAACTATGGCTACACCTTC.

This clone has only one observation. This CDR3 is CASSEVLLNTEAFF. The CDR3 bases are TGTGCCAGCAGTGAAGTACTCCTGAACACTGAAGCTTTCTTT. The genes are TRBV2 and TRBJ1-1; D remains ambiguous. From germline, CDR1 is SNHLY and CDR2 FYNNEI. Trimming shortened V by 1 base and J by 0 bases, and 6 bases separated the two germline ends. The CDR3 is 14 residues long.

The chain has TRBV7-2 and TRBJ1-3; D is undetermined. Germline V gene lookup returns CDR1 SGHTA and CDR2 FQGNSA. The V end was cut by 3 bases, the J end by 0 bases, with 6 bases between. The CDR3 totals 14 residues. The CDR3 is CASSFSVSGNTIYF. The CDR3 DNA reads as TGTGCCAGCAGCTTCTCAGTCTCTGGAAACACCATATATTTT.

The chain's CDR3 is CASSWGGSSYNEQFF. The CDR3 DNA sequence: TGTGCCAGCAGCTGGGGAGGGAGTTCCTACAATGAGCAGTTCTTC. The chain uses TRBV9 and TRBJ2-1, with 7 bases that match TRBD2. V dropped 4 bases and J dropped 1; count of bases not matched to a gene: 5. Looked up from germline, CDR1 is SGDLS and CDR2 is YYNGEE. There are 15 residues in the CDR3.

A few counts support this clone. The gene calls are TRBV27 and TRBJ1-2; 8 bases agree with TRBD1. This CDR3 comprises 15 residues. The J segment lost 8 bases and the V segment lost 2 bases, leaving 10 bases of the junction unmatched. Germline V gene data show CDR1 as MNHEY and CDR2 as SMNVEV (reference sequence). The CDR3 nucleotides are TGTGCCAGCAGTTTAAGTCCCGACAGGGGACGAGGCTACACCTTC. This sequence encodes CASSLSPDRGRGYTF.

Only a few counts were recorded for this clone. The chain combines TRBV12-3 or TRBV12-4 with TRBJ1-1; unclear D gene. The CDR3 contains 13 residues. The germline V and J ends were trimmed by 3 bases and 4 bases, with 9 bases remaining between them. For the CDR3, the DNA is TGTGCCAGCAGTTTCTCAGGAAGCACTGAAGCTTTCTTT. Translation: CASSFSGSTEAFF.

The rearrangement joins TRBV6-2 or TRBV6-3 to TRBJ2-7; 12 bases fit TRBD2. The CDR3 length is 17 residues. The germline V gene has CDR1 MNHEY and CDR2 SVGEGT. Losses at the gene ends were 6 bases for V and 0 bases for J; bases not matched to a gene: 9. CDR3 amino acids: CASSRPSGGASSYEQYV. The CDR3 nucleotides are TGTGCCAGCAGCCGGCCTAGCGGGGGGGCTAGCTCCTACGAGCAGTACGTC.

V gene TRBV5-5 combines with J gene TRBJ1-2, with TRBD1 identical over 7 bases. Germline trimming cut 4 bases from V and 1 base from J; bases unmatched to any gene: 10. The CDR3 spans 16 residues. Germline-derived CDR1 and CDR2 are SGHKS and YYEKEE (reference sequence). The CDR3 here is CASSIDRVYGNYGYTF. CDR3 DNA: TGTGCCAGCAGCATTGACAGGGTATATGGTAACTATGGCTACACCTTC.